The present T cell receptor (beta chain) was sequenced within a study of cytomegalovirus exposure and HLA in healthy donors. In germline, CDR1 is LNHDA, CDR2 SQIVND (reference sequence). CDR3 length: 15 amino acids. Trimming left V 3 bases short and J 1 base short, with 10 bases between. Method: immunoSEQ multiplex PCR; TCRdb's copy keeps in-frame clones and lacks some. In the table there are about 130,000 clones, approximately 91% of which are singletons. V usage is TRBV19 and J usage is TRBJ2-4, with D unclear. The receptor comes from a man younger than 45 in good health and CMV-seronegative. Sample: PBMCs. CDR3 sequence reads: CASSIVGSAKNIQYF. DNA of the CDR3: TGTGCCAGTAGTATTGTGGGCAGCGCCAAAAACATTCAGTACTTC.